Shown below are 18 T cell receptor beta chains from a single sample sequenced in a study of blood T cell repertoires in COVID-19. Clones were sequenced by immunoSEQ multiplex PCR, and TCRdb holds only the in-frame ones, with some missing. The sample holds about 180,000 clones, 70% to 90% seen once. The sequencing input was peripheral blood. These receptors were collected from a woman of 80 years or more with acute or convalescent COVID-19.

CDR3 protein: CASSERTSGQGAQTQYF. The CDR3 region has the DNA TGCGCCAGCAGTGAAAGGACATCGGGACAGGGGGCACAGACCCAGTACTTC. The V call is TRBV10-1, the J call TRBJ2-5, with 12 bases that match TRBD1. V dropped 3 bases and J dropped 6; count of bases not matched to a gene: 11. There are 17 residues in the CDR3. Looked up from germline, CDR1 is WNHNN and CDR2 is SYGVQD (reference sequence).

The chain links TRBV4-1 to TRBJ2-1; TRBD2 matches at 8 bases. V shed 4 bases, J shed 0 bases, and the junction held 14 bases outside the gene matches. This CDR3 region has 19 residues. Germline V gene lookup returns CDR1 MGHRA and CDR2 YSYEKL. Here the CDR3 DNA reads TGCGCCAGCAGCCCCCCTTCCCTTAGCGGGGCAATCTCCTACAATGAGCAGTTCTTC. Residues: CASSPPSLSGAISYNEQFF.

The chain uses TRBV5-1 and TRBJ2-2; 12 bases match TRBD2. Germline V gene data show CDR1 as SGHRS and CDR2 as YFSETQ. The CDR3 is made up of 15 amino acids. V gave up 0 bases and J gave up 11 bases; unmatched junction bases: 5. The CDR3: CASSLGASGGGELFF. For the CDR3, the DNA is TGCGCCAGCAGCTTGGGCGCTAGCGGGGGGGGCGAGCTGTTTTTT. The variable domain in full, with the rest retrieved from reference TRBV5-1 and TRBJ2-2, is KAGVTQTPRYLIKTRGQQVTLSCSPISGHRSVSWYQQTPGQGLQFLFEYFSETQRNKGNFPGRFSGRQFSNSRSEMNVSTLELGDSALYLCASSLGASGGGELFFGEGSRLTVL.

CDR3 loop: CASSRNSGGRADTQYF. In DNA form, the CDR3 reads TGCGCCAGCAGCCGAAATAGCGGGGGGCGGGCAGATACGCAGTATTTT. The V call is TRBV4-3, the J call TRBJ2-3, with TRBD2 matching over 10 bases. With 4 bases clipped from V and 4 bases from J, the junction kept 8 bases outside the gene matches. This CDR3 contains 16 residues. CDR1 is LGHNA and CDR2 is YSLEER in the germline V gene.

The CDR3 coding sequence is TGTGCCAGCAGCTTAGGGACAGGGGGCCGGGATACGCAGTATTTT. Protein product: CASSLGTGGRDTQYF. The rearrangement uses TRBV7-9 and TRBJ2-3; 11 bases fit TRBD1. CDR3 size: 15 residues. With V trimmed by 1 base and J by 6 bases, 3 bases remained unmatched. The germline V gene has CDR1 SEHNR and CDR2 FQNEAQ (reference sequence).

V gene TRBV11-2 combines with J gene TRBJ1-6; D is possibly TRBD1 (6 bases). The germline V and J ends were trimmed by 3 bases and 6 bases, with 9 bases remaining between them. Germline loops: CDR1 SGHAT, CDR2 FQNNGV. CDR3 length equals 14 residues. The CDR3 coding sequence is TGTGCCAGCAGCTTCGGACAGCCTAATTCACCCCTCCACTTT. This sequence encodes CASSFGQPNSPLHF.

CDR3 nucleotide sequence: TGCGCCAGCAGCAGGGGCGAATCCTCCACCCTTAACTATGGCTACACCTTC. Amino acids: CASSRGESSTLNYGYTF. The chain combines TRBV5-1 with TRBJ1-2; D perhaps matches TRBD1 (5 bases). Germline CDR1 reads SGHRS; CDR2 reads YFSETQ. Between the trimmed V and J ends, which lost 4 bases and 1 base, there was a span of 20 bases. This CDR3 comprises 17 residues.

The chain is built from TRBV10-3 and TRBJ2-2; 9 positions agree with TRBD1. The J segment lost 2 bases and the V segment lost 0 bases, leaving 7 bases of the junction unmatched. In germline, CDR1 is ENHRY, CDR2 SYGVKD. This CDR3 spans 18 amino acids. CDR3 in DNA: TGTGCCATCAGTGAGTCAGCGGACAGGGGAGGAAACACCGGGGAGCTGTTTTTT. It translates to CAISESADRGGNTGELFF.

The chain recombines TRBV7-3 with TRBJ2-3; weak D call: TRBD2 (6 bases). This CDR3 comprises 15 residues. The germline V and J ends were trimmed by 5 bases and 1 base, with 13 bases remaining between them. Germline V gene data show CDR1 as SGHTA and CDR2 as FQGTGA. Written as DNA, the CDR3 is TGTGCCAGCAGCGCCGGGACTGGACGCACAGATACGCAGTATTTT. It yields the protein CASSAGTGRTDTQYF.

The chain is built from TRBV6-6 and TRBJ2-7, with 7 bases matching TRBD2. The CDR3 is 15 residues long. V was pared by 7 bases and J by 4 bases, with 13 bases of the junction left unmatched. Germline CDR1 reads MNHNY; CDR2 reads SVGAGI (reference sequence). In DNA, the CDR3 is TGTGCCAGCACCCGAATAGCGGGCGGACTTTACGAGCAGTACTTC. Protein sequence: CASTRIAGGLYEQYF.

The CDR3 reads CASSLGERGDGETQYF. The CDR3 DNA is TGTGCCAGCAGCTTAGGGGAGCGGGGAGATGGAGAGACCCAGTACTTC. This chain uses TRBV11-2 with TRBJ2-5, with TRBD2 matching 7 bases. Losses at the gene ends were 1 base for V and 4 bases for J; bases not matched to a gene: 9. This CDR3 region has 16 residues. Germline V gene data show CDR1 as SGHAT and CDR2 as FQNNGV.

The V call is TRBV7-6, the J call TRBJ2-1; 14 positions match TRBD2. There are 18 residues in the CDR3. Looked up from germline, CDR1 is SGHVS and CDR2 is FNYEAQ. J was trimmed by 7 bases and V by 5 bases; bases with no gene match: 13. CDR3 nucleotides: TGTGCCAGCAGCCCGGAAAATCCCGGGACTAGCGGGAGAAATGAGCAGTTCTTC. Protein product: CASSPENPGTSGRNEQFF.

The chain uses TRBV5-4 and TRBJ2-3, with 9 nucleotides matching TRBD2. Germline-derived CDR1 and CDR2 are SGHNT and YYREEE (reference sequence). This CDR3 comprises 16 residues. The J segment lost 1 base and the V segment lost 2 bases, leaving 5 bases of the junction unmatched. This CDR3 is CASSFLAGLGTDTQYF. In DNA, the CDR3 is TGTGCCAGCAGCTTCCTAGCGGGGCTTGGCACAGATACGCAGTATTTT.

The chain is built from TRBV27 and TRBJ2-3, with D possibly matching TRBD1 (6 bases). The V and J ends lost 2 bases and 3 bases respectively, with 9 bases between them. From germline, CDR1 is MNHEY and CDR2 SMNVEV (reference sequence). The CDR3 has 14 residues. The CDR3 DNA reads TGTGCCAGCAGTTTAGGGACAACAACAGATACGCAGTATTTT. Translated, it gives CASSLGTTTDTQYF.

The rearrangement uses TRBV4-1 and TRBJ2-7; D is perhaps TRBD1 (6 bases). Germline CDR1 and CDR2: MGHRA and YSYEKL. The V end was cut by 3 bases, the J end by 2 bases, with 17 bases between. The CDR3 is 16 amino acids. The CDR3 DNA sequence: TGCGCCAGCAGCCAGCAAAGAGGGGGATCGACCTACGAGCAGTACTTC. This translates into CASSQQRGGSTYEQYF.

This sequence joins TRBV7-2 and TRBJ1-2; no reliable D call. The CDR3 is made up of 16 amino acids. Germline assignment: CDR1 SGHTA and CDR2 FQGNSA. The V and J ends lost 1 base and 2 bases respectively, with 14 bases between them. As DNA, the CDR3 is TGTGCCAGCAGCTTAGGTACGAGGCAGACCAACTATGGCTACACCTTC. Amino acids: CASSLGTRQTNYGYTF.

The J gene is TRBJ1-2, the V gene TRBV20-1; D unresolved. The CDR3 sequence is 10 residues long. V lost 5 bases and J 10 bases, leaving 11 bases between the germline ends. Germline V gene data show CDR1 as DFQATT and CDR2 as SNEGSKA (reference sequence). CDR3 loop: CSAPSEDYTF. The CDR3 nucleotides read TGCAGTGCTCCTAGCGAGGACTACACCTTC.

The chain links TRBV9 to TRBJ1-1; D perhaps matches TRBD1 (5 bases). CDR3 length: 16 residues. Germline values: CDR1 SGDLS, CDR2 YYNGEE. V was pared by 0 bases and J by 7 bases, with 19 bases between. The CDR3 spells CASSVGREGEHFEAFF. CDR3 in DNA: TGTGCCAGCAGCGTAGGGAGGGAAGGGGAACACTTTGAAGCTTTCTTT.